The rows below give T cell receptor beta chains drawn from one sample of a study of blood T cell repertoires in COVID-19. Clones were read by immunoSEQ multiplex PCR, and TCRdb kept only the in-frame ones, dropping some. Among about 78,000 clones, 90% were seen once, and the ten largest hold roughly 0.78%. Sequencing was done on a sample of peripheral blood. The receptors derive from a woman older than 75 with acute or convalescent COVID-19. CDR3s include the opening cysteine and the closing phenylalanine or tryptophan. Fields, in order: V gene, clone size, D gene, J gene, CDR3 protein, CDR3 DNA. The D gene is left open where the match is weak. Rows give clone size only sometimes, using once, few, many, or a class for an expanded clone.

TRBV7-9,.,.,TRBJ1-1,CASSSQGREAFF,TGTGCCAGCAGCTCCCAGGGGCGGGAAGCTTTCTTT
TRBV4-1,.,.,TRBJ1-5,CASSQDRGGAKGPQHF,TGCGCCAGCAGCCAAGATCGCGGGGGGGCCAAGGGGCCCCAGCATTTT
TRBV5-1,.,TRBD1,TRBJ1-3,CASSLRDRLSGNTIYF,TGCGCCAGCAGCCTACGGGACAGACTCTCTGGAAACACCATATATTTT
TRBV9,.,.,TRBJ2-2,CASSRTNTGELFF,TGTGCCAGCTCCAGGACGAACACCGGGGAGCTGTTTTTT
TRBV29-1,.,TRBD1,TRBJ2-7,CSVETPWTGIDLASYEQYF,TGCAGCGTTGAAACCCCCTGGACAGGAATTGACCTCGCCTCCTACGAGCAGTACTTC
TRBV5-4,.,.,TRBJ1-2,CASSLAGAYYGYTF,TGTGCCAGCAGCTTGGCAGGGGCCTACTATGGCTACACCTTC
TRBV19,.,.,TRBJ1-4,CASSSRQKPNEKLFF,TGTGCCAGTAGTTCCCGACAAAAGCCTAATGAAAAACTGTTTTTT
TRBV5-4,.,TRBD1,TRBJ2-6,CASAQGTGANVLTF,TGTGCCAGCGCACAGGGGACTGGGGCCAACGTCCTGACTTTC
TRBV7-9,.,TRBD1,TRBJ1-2,CASSLQGGYGYTF,TGTGCCAGCAGCTTACAGGGGGGCTATGGCTACACCTTC
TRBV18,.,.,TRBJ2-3,CASSPLLSPSTDTQYF,TGTGCCAGCTCACCGCTTCTATCACCGAGCACAGATACGCAGTATTTT
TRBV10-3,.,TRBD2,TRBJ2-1,CAITGGGEQFF,TGTGCCATCACCGGGGGGGGTGAGCAGTTCTTC
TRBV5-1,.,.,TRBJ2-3,CASRWGGSTDTQYF,TGCGCCAGCAGGTGGGGGGGCAGCACAGATACGCAGTATTTT
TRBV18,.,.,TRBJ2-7,CASSPKWQGSYEQYF,TGTGCCAGCTCACCAAAGTGGCAGGGTTCCTACGAGCAGTACTTC
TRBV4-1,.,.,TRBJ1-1,CASSQDPSGWPEAFF,TGCGCCAGCAGCCAAGATCCATCAGGGTGGCCTGAAGCTTTCTTT
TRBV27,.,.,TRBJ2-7,CASGPTGVDEQYF,TGTGCCAGCGGGCCGACGGGGGTCGACGAGCAGTACTTC
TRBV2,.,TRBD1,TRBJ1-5,CASGRDRYNQPQHF,TGTGCCAGCGGCCGGGACAGGTACAATCAGCCCCAGCATTTT
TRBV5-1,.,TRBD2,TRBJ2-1,CASSTGLAGVDEQFF,TGCGCCAGCAGCACGGGACTAGCGGGAGTGGATGAGCAGTTCTTC
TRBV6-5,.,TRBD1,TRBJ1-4,CASSSGQTVEKLFF,TGTGCCAGCAGTTCGGGACAGACTGTCGAAAAACTGTTTTTT
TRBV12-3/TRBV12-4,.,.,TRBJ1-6,CASSLRGSPLHF,TGTGCCAGCAGTTTACGGGGTTCACCCCTCCACTTT
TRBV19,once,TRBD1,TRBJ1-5,CASSAIHRGYSNQPQHF,TGTGCCAGTAGTGCCATCCACAGGGGGTATAGCAATCAGCCCCAGCATTTT
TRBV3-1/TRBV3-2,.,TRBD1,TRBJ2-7,CASSQEGQGGYEQYF,TGTGCCAGCAGCCAAGAGGGACAGGGGGGCTACGAGCAGTACTTC
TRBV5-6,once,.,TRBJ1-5,CASSLGGSSNQPQHF,TGTGCCAGCAGCTTAGGTGGGAGTAGCAATCAGCCCCAGCATTTT